The clone carrying this T cell receptor beta chain was seen more than once but under ten times. In the authors' methods: Scientists estimated how many nucleated cells there were by amplifying reference gene primers. Some clones are missing from TCRdb's copy, which holds only in-frame ones; the method was immunoSEQ multiplex PCR. The V and J calls and clone size come from that table; D and trimming were worked out from the DNA. Among more than 85,000 clones listed, 85% to 95% were seen once. This sample was included in a study of blood T cell repertoires in COVID-19. Study-wide context: From the United States, Italy and Spain came samples of acute and convalescent COVID-19. Sources were T cells, B-cell-depleted T cells, or PBMCs; the material itself was cDNA or gDNA.

V lost 1 base to trimming and J lost 6 bases, with 10 bases between them. Germline V gene lookup returns CDR1 SEHNR and CDR2 FQNEAQ (reference sequence). This CDR3 is 13 amino acids long. The TCR comes from a man in his 60s with acute or convalescent COVID-19. Sequencing was carried out using peripheral blood. The chain is built from TRBV7-9 and TRBJ2-7; D is unresolved. The CDR3 coding sequence is TGTGCCAGCAGCTTAGACAGCTCACGCGAGCAGTACTTC. It specifies CASSLDSSREQYF.